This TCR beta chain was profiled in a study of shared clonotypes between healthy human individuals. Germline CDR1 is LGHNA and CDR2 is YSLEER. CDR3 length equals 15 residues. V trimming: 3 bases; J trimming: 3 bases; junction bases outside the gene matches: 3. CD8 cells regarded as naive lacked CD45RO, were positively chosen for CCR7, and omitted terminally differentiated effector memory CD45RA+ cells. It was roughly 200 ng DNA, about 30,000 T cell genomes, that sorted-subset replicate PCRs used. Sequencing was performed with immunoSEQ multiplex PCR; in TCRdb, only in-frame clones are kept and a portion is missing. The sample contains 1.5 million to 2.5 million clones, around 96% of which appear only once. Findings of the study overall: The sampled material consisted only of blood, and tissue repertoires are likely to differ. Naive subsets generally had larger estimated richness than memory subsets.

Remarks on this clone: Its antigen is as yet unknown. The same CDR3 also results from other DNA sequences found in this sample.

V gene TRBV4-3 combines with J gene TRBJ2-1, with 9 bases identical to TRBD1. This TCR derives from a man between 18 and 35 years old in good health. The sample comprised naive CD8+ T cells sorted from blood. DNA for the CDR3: TGCGCCAGCAGCCAGGACAGGGGACACTACAATGAGCAGTTCTTC. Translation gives CASSQDRGHYNEQFF.